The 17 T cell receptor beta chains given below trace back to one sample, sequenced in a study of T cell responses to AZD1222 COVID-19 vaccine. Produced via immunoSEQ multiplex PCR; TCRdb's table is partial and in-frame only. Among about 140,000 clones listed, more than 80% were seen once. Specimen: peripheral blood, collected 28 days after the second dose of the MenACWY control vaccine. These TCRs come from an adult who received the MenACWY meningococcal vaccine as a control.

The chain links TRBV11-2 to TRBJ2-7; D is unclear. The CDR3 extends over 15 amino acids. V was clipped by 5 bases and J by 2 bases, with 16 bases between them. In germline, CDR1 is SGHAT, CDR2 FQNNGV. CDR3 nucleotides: TGTGCCAGCAGCCATCTTGCTTCGGGTACCTACGAGCAGTACTTC. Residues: CASSHLASGTYEQYF.

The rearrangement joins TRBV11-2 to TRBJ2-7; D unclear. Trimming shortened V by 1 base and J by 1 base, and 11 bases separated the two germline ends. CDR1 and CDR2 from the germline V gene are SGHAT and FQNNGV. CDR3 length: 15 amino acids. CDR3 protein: CASSLGVGDSYEQYF. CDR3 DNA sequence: TGTGCCAGCAGCTTAGGGGTCGGAGATTCCTACGAGCAGTACTTC.

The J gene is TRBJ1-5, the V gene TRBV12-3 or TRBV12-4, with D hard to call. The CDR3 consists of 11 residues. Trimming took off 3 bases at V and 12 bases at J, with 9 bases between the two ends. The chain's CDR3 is CASSFSSVQHF. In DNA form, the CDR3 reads TGTGCCAGCAGTTTCTCCAGCGTCCAGCATTTT.

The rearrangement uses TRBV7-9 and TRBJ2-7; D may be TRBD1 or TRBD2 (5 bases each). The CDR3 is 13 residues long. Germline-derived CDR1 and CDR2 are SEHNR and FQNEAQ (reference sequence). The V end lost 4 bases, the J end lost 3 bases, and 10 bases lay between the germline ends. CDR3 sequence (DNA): TGTGCCAGCAGCTGGCCAGGGAGCTACGAGCAGTACTTC. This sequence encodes CASSWPGSYEQYF.

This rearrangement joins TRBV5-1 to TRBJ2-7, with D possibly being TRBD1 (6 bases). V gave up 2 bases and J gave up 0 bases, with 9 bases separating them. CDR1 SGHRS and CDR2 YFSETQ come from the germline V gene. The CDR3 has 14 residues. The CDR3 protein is CASSFDRSSYEQYF. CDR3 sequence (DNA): TGCGCCAGCAGCTTTGACAGGAGCTCCTACGAGCAGTACTTC.

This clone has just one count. CDR3 sequence reads: CASTRGQDYGYTF. CDR3 coding DNA: TGTGCCAGTACACGGGGACAGGACTATGGCTACACCTTC. This chain joins TRBV19 and TRBJ1-2, with 8 bases that match TRBD1. After removal of 7 bases from V and 3 bases from J, the junction contained 4 bases not matched to a gene. Germline V gene data show CDR1 as LNHDA and CDR2 as SQIVND (reference sequence). CDR3 length: 13 residues.

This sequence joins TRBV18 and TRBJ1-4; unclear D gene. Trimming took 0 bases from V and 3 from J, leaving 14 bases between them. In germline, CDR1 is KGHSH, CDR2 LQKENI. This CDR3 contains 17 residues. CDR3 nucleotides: TGTGCCAGCTCACCACCGGCTACGGGGAGGGCTAATGAAAAACTGTTTTTT. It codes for CASSPPATGRANEKLFF.

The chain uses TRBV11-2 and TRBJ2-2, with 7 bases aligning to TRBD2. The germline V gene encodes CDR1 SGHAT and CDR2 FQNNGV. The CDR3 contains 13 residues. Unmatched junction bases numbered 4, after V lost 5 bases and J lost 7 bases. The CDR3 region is CASSLGLDGELFF. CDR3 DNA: TGTGCCAGCAGCCTCGGACTAGACGGGGAGCTGTTTTTT.

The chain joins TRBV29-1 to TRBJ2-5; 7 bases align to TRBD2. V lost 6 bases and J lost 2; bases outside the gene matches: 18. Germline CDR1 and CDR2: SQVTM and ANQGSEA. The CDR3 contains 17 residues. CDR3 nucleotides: TGCAGCGTCGCAATGGTCCCGGGAGCGGGGTCGCAAGAGACCCAGTACTTC. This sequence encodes CSVAMVPGAGSQETQYF.

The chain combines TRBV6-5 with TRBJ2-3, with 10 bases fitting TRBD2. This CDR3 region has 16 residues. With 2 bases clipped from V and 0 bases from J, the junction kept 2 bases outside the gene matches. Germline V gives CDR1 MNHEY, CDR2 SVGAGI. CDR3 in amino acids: CASSYQLAGSTDTQYF. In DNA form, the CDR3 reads TGTGCCAGCAGTTACCAACTAGCGGGAAGCACAGATACGCAGTATTTT.

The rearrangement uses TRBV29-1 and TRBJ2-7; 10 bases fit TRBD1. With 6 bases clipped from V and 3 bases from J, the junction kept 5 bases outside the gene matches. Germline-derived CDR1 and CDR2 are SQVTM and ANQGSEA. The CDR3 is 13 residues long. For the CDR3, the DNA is TGCAGCGTATCAGGGACAGGGGACTACGAGCAGTACTTC. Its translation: CSVSGTGDYEQYF.

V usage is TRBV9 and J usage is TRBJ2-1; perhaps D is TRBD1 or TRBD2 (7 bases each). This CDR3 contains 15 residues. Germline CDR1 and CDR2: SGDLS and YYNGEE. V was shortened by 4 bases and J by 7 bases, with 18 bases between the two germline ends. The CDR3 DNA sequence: TGTGCCAGCAGCCCAGCGGGACAGATTTTGAATGAGCAGTTCTTC. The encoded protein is CASSPAGQILNEQFF.

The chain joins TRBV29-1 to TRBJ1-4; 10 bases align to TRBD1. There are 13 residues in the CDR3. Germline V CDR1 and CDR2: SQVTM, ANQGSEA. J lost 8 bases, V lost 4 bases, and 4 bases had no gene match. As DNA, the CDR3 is TGCAGCGTTGCCGGGACAGGGGAGGAAAAACTGTTTTTT. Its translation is CSVAGTGEEKLFF.

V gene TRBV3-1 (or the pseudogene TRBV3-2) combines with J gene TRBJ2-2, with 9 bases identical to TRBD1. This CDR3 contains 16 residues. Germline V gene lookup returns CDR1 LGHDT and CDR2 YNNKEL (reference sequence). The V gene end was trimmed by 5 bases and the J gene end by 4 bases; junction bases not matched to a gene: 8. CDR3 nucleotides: TGTGCCAGCAGCTCGATCTTGACAGGGGGCACCGGGGAGCTGTTTTTT. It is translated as CASSSILTGGTGELFF.

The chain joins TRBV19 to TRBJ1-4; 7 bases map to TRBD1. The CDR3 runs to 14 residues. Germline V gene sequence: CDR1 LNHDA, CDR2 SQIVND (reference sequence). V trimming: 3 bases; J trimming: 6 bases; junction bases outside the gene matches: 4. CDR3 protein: CASSIGTADEKLFF. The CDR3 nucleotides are TGTGCCAGTAGTATCGGGACAGCCGATGAAAAACTGTTTTTT. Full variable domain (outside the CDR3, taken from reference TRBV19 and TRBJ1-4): DGGITQSPKYLFRKEGQNVTLSCEQNLNHDAMYWYRQDPGQGLRLIYYSQIVNDFQKGDIAEGYSVSREKKESFPLTVTSAQKNPTAFYLCASSIGTADEKLFFGSGTQLSVL.

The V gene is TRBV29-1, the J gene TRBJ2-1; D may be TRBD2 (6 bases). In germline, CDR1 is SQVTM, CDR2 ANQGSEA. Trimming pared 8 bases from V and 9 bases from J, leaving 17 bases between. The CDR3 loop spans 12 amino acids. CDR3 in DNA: TGCAGCCCCCTGGGACCCGGGGGTGAGCAGTTCTTC. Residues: CSPLGPGGEQFF.

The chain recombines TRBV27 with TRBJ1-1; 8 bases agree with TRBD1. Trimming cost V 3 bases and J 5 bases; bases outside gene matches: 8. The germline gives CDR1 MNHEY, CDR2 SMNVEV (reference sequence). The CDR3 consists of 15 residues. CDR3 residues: CASSFVYRGRTEAFF. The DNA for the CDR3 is TGTGCCAGCAGTTTCGTTTACAGGGGGAGGACTGAAGCTTTCTTT.